Listed below are T cell receptor beta chains from one sample, sequenced in a study of blood T cell repertoires in COVID-19. Sequenced by immunoSEQ multiplex PCR; TCRdb stores in-frame clones only, minus some. The repertoire holds about 410,000 clones, with roughly 91% as singletons. Sequencing input: PBMCs or T cells enriched from blood (not recorded which). The receptors here all came from a young man who had recovered from COVID-19. The CDR3 runs from the conserved cysteine through the conserved F or W. D genes are given only for firm matches.

TRBV27	TRBJ1-4	-	CASSPPGRGTATNEKLFF	TGTGCCAGCAGTCCGCCTGGCAGAGGTACTGCAACTAATGAAAAACTGTTTTTT
TRBV5-4	TRBJ1-1	TRBD1	CASSLWTGLNTEAFF	TGTGCCAGCAGCTTGTGGACAGGCTTGAACACTGAAGCTTTCTTT
TRBV14	TRBJ2-7	TRBD2	CASSPFSGRREQYF	TGTGCCAGCAGCCCATTTAGCGGGAGACGCGAGCAGTACTTC
TRBV19	TRBJ1-6	-	CASSVSSSSYNSPLHF	TGTGCCAGTAGCGTCTCATCGAGCTCCTATAATTCACCCCTCCACTTT
TRBV28	TRBJ1-1	TRBD1	CASSLGGQGAGNTEAFF	TGTGCCAGCAGTCTGGGGGGACAGGGGGCGGGAAACACTGAAGCTTTCTTT
TRBV14	TRBJ1-2	-	CASSPQAGVYGYTF	TGTGCCAGCAGCCCCCAGGCAGGGGTGTATGGCTACACCTTC
TRBV6-5	TRBJ2-3	-	CASLPGSTDTQYF	TGTGCCAGCCTCCCAGGGTCCACAGATACGCAGTATTTT
TRBV27	TRBJ1-2	-	CASSTDRLPSDYGYTF	TGTGCCAGCAGTACCGACAGGCTACCCTCTGATTATGGCTACACCTTC
TRBV27	TRBJ1-1	-	CASSFRPRGGTEAFF	TGTGCCAGCAGTTTTAGGCCCCGGGGGGGCACTGAAGCTTTCTTT
TRBV5-5	TRBJ1-6	-	CASSLATGARDSPLHF	TGTGCCAGCAGCTTGGCCACGGGTGCCAGGGATTCACCCCTCCACTTT